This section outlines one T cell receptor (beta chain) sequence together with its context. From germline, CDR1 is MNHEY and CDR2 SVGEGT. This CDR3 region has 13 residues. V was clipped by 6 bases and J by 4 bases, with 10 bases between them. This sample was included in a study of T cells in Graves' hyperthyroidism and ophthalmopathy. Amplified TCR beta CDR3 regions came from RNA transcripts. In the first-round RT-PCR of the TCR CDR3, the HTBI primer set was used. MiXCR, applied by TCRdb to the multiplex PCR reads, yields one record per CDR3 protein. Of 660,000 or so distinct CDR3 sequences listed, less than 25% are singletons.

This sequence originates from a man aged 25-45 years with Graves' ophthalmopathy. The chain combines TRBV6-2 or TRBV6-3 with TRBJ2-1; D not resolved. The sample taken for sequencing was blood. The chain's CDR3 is CASSLQIYNEQFF. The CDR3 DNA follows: TGTGCCAGCAGCTTACAGATTTACAATGAGCAGTTCTTC.